This T cell receptor (beta chain) was recovered during a study of control samples from healthy donors and cancer patients. Measured with immunoSEQ multiplex PCR; TCRdb has only the in-frame clones, and not every one. The repertoire holds approximately 130,000 clones, roughly 89% seen once, with 9.5% to 13% in the top ten. The CDR3 runs 13 residues. V lost 7 bases to trimming and J lost 2 bases, with 8 bases between them. CDR1 and CDR2 from the germline V gene are LNHDA and SQIVND (reference sequence). This receptor was taken from a man aged 30-40 years in good health. Sequenced: blood. The rearrangement links TRBV19 to TRBJ2-2, with a tentative D call TRBD2 (5 bases). CDR3 sequence reads: CASIGVNTGELFF. The CDR3 coding sequence is TGTGCCAGTATCGGGGTCAACACCGGGGAGCTGTTTTTT.